This T cell receptor (beta chain) was identified in a study of Ad26.COV2.S vaccination and SARS-CoV-2 variants. Overall study context: It was the COV1001 Ad26.COV2.S trial arm that included the donor. Ad26.COV2.S shots went into the muscle once or twice, 56 days apart.

V shed 4 bases and J shed 9 bases, with 17 bases lying between them. Germline CDR1 reads SGHTS; CDR2 reads YDEGEE. The CDR3 length is 14 residues. Treatment specified: some 19 received Ad26.COV2.S at low or high dose, single or two shots; 5 received placebo; per-sample allocation not given. It was on day 63 after the first vaccine or placebo injection that samples were taken. An Ad26 vector expressing Wuhan-strain SARS-CoV-2 spike constituted the vaccine. Libraries were prepared by immunoSEQ multiplex PCR; TCRdb keeps only in-frame clonotypes and omits some of them. The sample yields fewer than 400,000 clones, approximately 89% seen once. Study results and caveats: Compared with placebo recipients, vaccine recipients had higher spike-specific TCR breadth.

As regards this clone: What it recognizes is unknown.

This material consisted of peripheral blood, taken in a trial of Ad26.COV2.S vaccine versus placebo. V usage is TRBV5-8 and J usage is TRBJ2-1; D call uncertain. This sequence was found in a person between 18 and 60 years old who received the Ad26.COV2.S COVID-19 vaccine or a placebo. CDR3 region: CASSLAGALPEQFF. DNA for the CDR3: TGTGCCAGCAGCCTGGCAGGTGCCTTGCCTGAGCAGTTCTTC.